This T cell receptor (beta chain) was recovered during a study of shared clonotypes between healthy human individuals. Terminally differentiated effector memory CD45RA+ cells were excluded from the naive CD8 cells, which were CD45RO-negative and positively selected for CCR7. For this clone: The antigen is unknown.

Some clones are missing from TCRdb's copy, which holds only in-frame ones; the method was immunoSEQ multiplex PCR. The table records 2 million or so clones, 85% to 95% of them present only once. Points from the study as a whole: Naive subsets generally exceeded memory subsets in estimated richness.

This TCR derives from a young man in good health. The sample comprised naive CD8+ T cells sorted from blood.

CDR3 loop: CASSYTAESYEQYF. The CDR3 nucleotides are TGTGCCAGCAGTTACACGGCAGAATCCTACGAGCAGTACTTC. The chain recombines TRBV6-5 with TRBJ2-7; the D is unclear. Looked up from germline, CDR1 is MNHEY and CDR2 is SVGAGI. V lost 2 bases and J 1 base, leaving 9 bases between the germline ends. The CDR3 runs 14 residues.